This TCR beta chain originates from a study of long-term antiretroviral therapy in people with HIV. Sequencing relied on immunoSEQ assay v3.0, run at survey level. The target of sequencing was about 40,000-50,000 T-cell genomes per sample. Repertoires were generated with immunoSEQ multiplex PCR, while TCRdb's copy carries only in-frame clones and drops some. The data contain 15,000 to 20,000 clones, approximately 71% of them singletons. Concerning this clone itself: What it binds is not known.

Looked up from germline, CDR1 is WSHSY and CDR2 is SAAADI. The length of the CDR3 is 13 residues. V was clipped by 2 bases and J by 9 bases, with 11 bases between them. Study-level results: The data indicate that diversity increased after ART but remained below transplant donor controls. In the period from about 2003 to 2018, blood was collected, possibly under older ART regimens. Repertoires from HIV showed CDR3 length ranges narrower than those of controls.

This receptor was obtained from a woman in her 50s with HIV. V and J are TRBV10-2 and TRBJ2-1; possible D gene TRBD2, 6 bases. The sequences come from unsorted PBMCs, collected 1.5 years before starting antiretroviral therapy. CDR3 sequence reads: CASSEARGVEQFF. In DNA, the CDR3 is TGCGCCAGCAGTGAGGCGCGGGGCGTTGAGCAGTTCTTC.